A single sample gave rise to the 30 T cell receptor beta chains below, sequenced in a study of technical replicates of blood from a few donors. Method: immunoSEQ multiplex PCR; TCRdb's copy keeps in-frame clones and lacks some. The table records roughly 71,000 clones, over 95% of them present only once. Sequenced sample: T cells isolated from PBMCs. The receptors were sampled from a human donor in good health.

The V and J genes are TRBV7-2 and TRBJ2-7; D remains unclear. V shed 3 bases and J shed 0 bases, with 9 bases lying between them. The CDR3 sequence is 14 residues long. The germline CDR1 and CDR2 sequences are SGHTA and FQGNSA. CDR3: CASSFLTNSYEQYF. The DNA of the CDR3 is TGTGCCAGCAGCTTCTTGACAAACTCCTACGAGCAGTACTTC. Complete variable domain (other parts from reference TRBV7-2 and TRBJ2-7): GAGVSQSPSNKVTEKGKDVELRCDPISGHTALYWYRQSLGQGLEFLIYFQGNSAPDKSGLPSDRFSAERTGGSVSTLTIQRTQQEDSAVYLCASSFLTNSYEQYFGPGTRLTVT.

This chain uses TRBV4-1 with TRBJ1-5, with a possible D match to TRBD1 (5 bases). The germline CDR1 and CDR2 sequences are MGHRA and YSYEKL. V lost 0 bases and J lost 2, with 20 bases in between. CDR3 length: 19 amino acids. CDR3 coding DNA: TGCGCCAGCAGCCAAGACGGAAGCCCGGGGGGATTTGGCAATCAGCCCCAGCATTTT. Protein: CASSQDGSPGGFGNQPQHF.

This chain connects TRBV11-2 to TRBJ2-1; 11 bases line up with TRBD2. Germline CDR1 is SGHAT and CDR2 is FQNNGV. Trimming at V came to 5 bases and at J to 7 bases, leaving 7 bases not matched to a gene. This CDR3 spans 15 amino acids. The CDR3 reads CASSRLRLAGNEQFF. CDR3 nucleotides: TGTGCCAGCAGCCGCCTCCGACTAGCGGGGAATGAGCAGTTCTTC. Full variable domain (outside the CDR3, taken from reference TRBV11-2 and TRBJ2-1): EAGVAQSPRYKIIEKRQSVAFWCNPISGHATLYWYQQILGQGPKLLIQFQNNGVVDDSQLPKDRFSAERLKGVDSTLKIQPAKLEDSAVYLCASSRLRLAGNEQFFGPGTRLTVL.

This chain links TRBV11-2 with TRBJ2-2, with D possibly TRBD2 on 6 matching bases. The length of the CDR3 is 17 residues. Trimming removed 0 bases from V and 1 base from J, with 12 bases in between. Germline CDR1 is SGHAT and CDR2 is FQNNGV. The CDR3 DNA sequence: TGTGCCAGCAGCTTAGAAGGCGGGGCACAGAACACCGGGGAGCTGTTTTTT. Protein: CASSLEGGAQNTGELFF.

V gene TRBV18 combines with J gene TRBJ2-7, with a weak D call TRBD2 (6 bases). Trimming took 6 bases from V and 2 from J, leaving 17 bases between them. There are 15 residues in the CDR3. The germline V gene has CDR1 KGHSH and CDR2 LQKENI. DNA of the CDR3: TGTGCCAGCTCCCTTACCGGGACTTTAACCTACGAGCAGTACTTC. It specifies CASSLTGTLTYEQYF.

The chain couples TRBV28 to TRBJ2-7; 8 bases line up with TRBD1. CDR1 is MDHEN and CDR2 is SYDVKM in the germline V gene. This CDR3 contains 16 residues. V lost 6 bases, J lost 2 bases, and 12 bases stayed unmatched. CDR3 coding DNA: TGTGCCAGCAGCTTAATTTCAGGGGGCGTAGCCTACGAGCAGTACTTC. Translation gives CASSLISGGVAYEQYF.

The rearrangement links TRBV29-1 to TRBJ2-3; 8 positions match TRBD2. The germline V gene has CDR1 SQVTM and CDR2 ANQGSEA. Losses at the gene ends were 7 bases for V and 3 bases for J; bases not matched to a gene: 9. The CDR3 covers 14 residues. CDR3 sequence reads: CSGRTSRRTDTQYF. The CDR3, as DNA: TGCAGCGGACGGACTAGCCGGAGGACAGATACGCAGTATTTT.

The chain is built from TRBV28 and TRBJ2-1; D might be TRBD2 (6 bases). The germline V gene encodes CDR1 MDHEN and CDR2 SYDVKM. This CDR3 contains 12 residues. V was cut by 6 bases and J by 10 bases, with 13 bases left in between. The CDR3 reads CASRHPRGEQFF. In DNA, the CDR3 is TGTGCCAGCAGACACCCGCGGGGAGAGCAGTTCTTC.

The chain employs TRBV6-1 and TRBJ2-1, with TRBD2 identical over 11 bases. The J segment lost 1 base and the V segment lost 10 bases, leaving 6 bases of the junction unmatched. This CDR3 spans 15 amino acids. Germline V gene lookup returns CDR1 MNHNS and CDR2 SASEGT. CDR3 residues: CAIDPSGGSYNEQFF. CDR3 in DNA: TGTGCCATCGACCCTAGCGGGGGGTCCTACAATGAGCAGTTCTTC.

The V and J genes are TRBV19 and TRBJ1-5, with 9 bases fitting TRBD1. In germline, CDR1 is LNHDA, CDR2 SQIVND (reference sequence). The CDR3 is 14 residues long. V trimming: 5 bases; J trimming: 6 bases; junction bases outside the gene matches: 5. The CDR3 DNA follows: TGTGCCAGTAGTCTCGGGACAGGGAGTCAGCCCCAGCATTTT. This sequence encodes CASSLGTGSQPQHF.

V and J are TRBV4-1 and TRBJ1-5; no firm D call. Germline V CDR1 and CDR2: MGHRA, YSYEKL. There are 14 residues in the CDR3. V lost 0 bases to trimming and J lost 7 bases, with 10 bases between them. Here the CDR3 DNA reads TGCGCCAGCAGCCAAGATAACAGACACCAGCCCCAGCATTTT. Translated: CASSQDNRHQPQHF.

The chain is built from TRBV6-1 and TRBJ1-5; no reliable D call. The CDR3 totals 11 residues. With 3 bases removed from V and 6 bases from J, the gap between germline ends came to 3 bases. The V gene's germline CDR1 is MNHNS and CDR2 SASEGT. The CDR3 DNA follows: TGTGCCAGCAGTGACTTTCAGCCCCAGCATTTT. This encodes CASSDFQPQHF.

The chain recombines TRBV10-2 with TRBJ2-7; the match to TRBD2 covers 8 bases. The V and J ends lost 3 bases and 5 bases, in that order; junction bases with no gene match: 0. Germline values: CDR1 WSHSY, CDR2 SAAADI. The CDR3 sequence is 12 residues long. The CDR3 loop is CASSDSGNEQYF. CDR3 sequence (DNA): TGCGCCAGCAGTGATAGCGGGAACGAGCAGTACTTC.

The J gene is TRBJ2-2, the V gene TRBV7-9; tentatively, D is TRBD1 (6 bases). The CDR3 totals 15 residues. CDR1 and CDR2 (germline): SEHNR, FQNEAQ (reference sequence). Between the trimmed V and J ends, which lost 0 bases and 6 bases, there was a span of 11 bases. The CDR3 DNA is TGTGCCAGCAGCTTAGCTACAGGGTTTCCCGGGGAGCTGTTTTTT. Its translation: CASSLATGFPGELFF.

This clone was found once. This chain links TRBV5-8 with TRBJ2-1; 8 nucleotides align to TRBD1. Germline values: CDR1 SGHTS, CDR2 YDEGEE. J lost 4 bases, V lost 0 bases, and 0 bases had no gene match. This CDR3 is 14 amino acids long. CDR3 sequence: CASSLGQGYNEQFF. DNA of the CDR3: TGTGCCAGCAGCTTGGGACAGGGGTACAATGAGCAGTTCTTC.

This clone appeared a single time. The CDR3 nucleotides are TGCGCCAGCAGCTCCGGGACAGTTAGCTACAATGAGCAGTTCTTC. Translating it yields CASSSGTVSYNEQFF. This chain uses TRBV5-1 with TRBJ2-1; the match to TRBD1 covers 7 bases. Germline V gives CDR1 SGHRS, CDR2 YFSETQ. The CDR3 sequence is 15 residues long. V lost 3 bases and J lost 3; bases outside the gene matches: 6.

Only one count was recorded for this clone. The gene calls are TRBV5-1 and TRBJ2-5; 7 bases are shared with TRBD1. The CDR3 extends over 16 amino acids. Germline values: CDR1 SGHRS, CDR2 YFSETQ. V lost 0 bases, J lost 4 bases, and 9 bases stayed unmatched. Here the CDR3 DNA reads TGCGCCAGCAGCTTGGCCAAAGGGGGCGCGGGAGAGACCCAGTACTTC. It specifies CASSLAKGGAGETQYF.

This clone was seen once. The chain recombines TRBV5-1 with TRBJ2-7; D remains unclear. Germline lookup yields CDR1 SGHRS and CDR2 YFSETQ. The CDR3 is 14 amino acids. Trimming stripped 0 bases from V and 3 bases from J, with 10 bases between. CDR3 amino acids: CASSLVVAYYEQYF. CDR3 bases: TGCGCCAGCAGCTTGGTTGTCGCCTACTACGAGCAGTACTTC.

Here the CDR3 DNA reads TGTGCCAGCAGCCCCCCCGCGAGGGATGAGCAGTTCTTC. Amino acid sequence: CASSPPARDEQFF. The chain employs TRBV9 and TRBJ2-1; D is perhaps TRBD2 (5 bases). V was cut by 4 bases and J by 8 bases, with 13 bases left in between. CDR1 SGDLS and CDR2 YYNGEE come from the germline V gene. The CDR3 contains 13 residues.

The rearrangement joins TRBV28 to TRBJ2-3, with 8 nucleotides matching TRBD1. The CDR3 sequence is 16 residues long. Germline V gene data show CDR1 as MDHEN and CDR2 as SYDVKM. The V segment lost 6 bases and the J segment 1 base; nucleotides outside the gene matches: 9. The CDR3 loop is CASRKRQGRRTDTQYF. The CDR3 coding sequence is TGTGCCAGCAGAAAACGACAGGGGCGGCGCACAGATACGCAGTATTTT.

The V gene is TRBV5-8, the J gene TRBJ1-1; the D is unclear. The CDR3 covers 12 residues. Looked up from germline, CDR1 is SGHTS and CDR2 is YDEGEE. With 4 bases removed from V and 6 bases from J, the gap between germline ends came to 10 bases. In DNA, the CDR3 is TGTGCCAGCAGCGGGCTCAGCCCTGAAGCTTTCTTT. Residues: CASSGLSPEAFF. Full variable domain (remainder filled in from reference TRBV5-8 and TRBJ1-1): EAGVTQSPTHLIKTRGQQATLRCSPISGHTSVYWYQQALGLGLQFLLWYDEGEERNRGNFPPRFSGRQFPNYSSELNVNALELEDSALYLCASSGLSPEAFFGQGTRLTVV.

This clone is a singleton in its sample. The chain joins TRBV7-6 to TRBJ2-1; 11 bases match TRBD2. Germline V gene sequence: CDR1 SGHVS, CDR2 FNYEAQ. Germline trimming cut 4 bases from V and 5 bases from J; bases unmatched to any gene: 4. The CDR3 consists of 15 residues. This CDR3 is CASSWGLAVNNEQFF. The CDR3, as DNA: TGTGCCAGCAGCTGGGGACTAGCGGTTAACAATGAGCAGTTCTTC.

The chain is built from TRBV5-6 and TRBJ1-5; no reliable D call. Trimming took off 2 bases at V and 0 bases at J, with 9 bases between the two ends. Germline V CDR1 and CDR2: SGHDT, YYEEEE. This CDR3 region has 15 residues. This CDR3 reads CASSFGQISNQPQHF. CDR3 in DNA: TGTGCCAGCAGCTTTGGGCAGATTAGCAATCAGCCCCAGCATTTT.

The chain combines TRBV29-1 with TRBJ2-5; D not certain. Trimming pared 2 bases from V and 3 bases from J, leaving 10 bases between. CDR1 SQVTM and CDR2 ANQGSEA come from the germline V gene. This CDR3 region has 13 residues. The CDR3: CSVETPLKETQYF. The DNA of the CDR3 is TGCAGCGTTGAAACACCCCTTAAAGAGACCCAGTACTTC.

V usage is TRBV4-1 and J usage is TRBJ1-5; 8 bases fit TRBD1. CDR3 length: 18 amino acids. Germline V gene data show CDR1 as MGHRA and CDR2 as YSYEKL. J lost 5 bases, V lost 5 bases, and 17 bases had no gene match. CDR3 residues: CASSNQIPQQGDDQPQHF. Here the CDR3 DNA reads TGCGCCAGCAGCAACCAGATCCCTCAACAGGGGGACGATCAGCCCCAGCATTTT.

This chain links TRBV30 with TRBJ2-7; no clear D gene. CDR3 length equals 13 residues. V was pared by 2 bases and J by 6 bases, with 14 bases between. Looked up from germline, CDR1 is GTSNPN and CDR2 is SVGIG (reference sequence). The CDR3 here is CAWSPNLQVEQYF. The CDR3 nucleotides are TGTGCCTGGAGTCCTAACCTCCAGGTCGAGCAGTACTTC.

The chain couples TRBV5-5 to TRBJ2-7, with a weak D call TRBD1 (6 bases). The CDR3 totals 15 residues. The V and J ends lost 2 bases and 4 bases respectively, with 16 bases between them. The germline CDR1 and CDR2 sequences are SGHKS and YYEKEE (reference sequence). CDR3 sequence reads: CASSLQGGIGYEQYF. CDR3 bases: TGTGCCAGCAGCTTACAGGGTGGTATTGGTTACGAGCAGTACTTC.

The chain has TRBV4-1 and TRBJ2-1; 10 bases line up with TRBD2. CDR1 is MGHRA, CDR2 YSYEKL, per germline. The CDR3 has 15 amino acids. With 4 bases clipped from V and 9 bases from J, the junction kept 9 bases outside the gene matches. CDR3 region: CASSRTSGDPGEQFF. Here the CDR3 DNA reads TGCGCCAGCAGCCGAACTAGCGGGGACCCAGGTGAGCAGTTCTTC.

The genes are TRBV18 and TRBJ2-7, with a tentative D call TRBD2 (6 bases). Trimming pared 2 bases from V and 2 bases from J, leaving 13 bases between. The CDR3 has 15 amino acids. Germline V gene data show CDR1 as KGHSH and CDR2 as LQKENI. The chain's CDR3 is CASSPWRDPAYEQYF. In DNA form, the CDR3 reads TGTGCCAGCTCACCATGGAGGGACCCTGCCTACGAGCAGTACTTC.

The V call is TRBV11-3, the J call TRBJ1-1, with D possibly being TRBD1 (5 bases). The CDR3 totals 14 residues. Germline loops: CDR1 SGHNT, CDR2 YENEEA. Trimming cost V 6 bases and J 2 bases, with 13 bases left between them. CDR3 in amino acids: CASSFLGVNTEAFF. The CDR3 bases are TGTGCCAGCAGTTTCTTAGGGGTCAACACTGAAGCTTTCTTT.